These T cell receptor beta chains were read from a single sample in a study of blood T cell repertoires in COVID-19. The assay was immunoSEQ multiplex PCR, and TCRdb's table has in-frame clones only and misses some. The sample yields over 200,000 clones, roughly 88% seen once. The specimen sequenced was PBMCs or T cells enriched from blood (not recorded which). These receptors were collected from a woman under 40 who had been exposed to COVID-19. CDR3s include the opening cysteine and the closing phenylalanine or tryptophan. D genes are given only for firm matches. Not all rows give a size; the values are once, few, many and, for expanded clones, a class.

V	size	J	D	DNA	CDR3
TRBV10-1	NA	TRBJ1-5	TRBD1	TGCGCCAGCACCAACAAGCAGGGGGCGAGGAATGGCAATCAGCCCCAGCATTTT	CASTNKQGARNGNQPQHF
TRBV19	few	TRBJ1-5	TRBD1	TGTGCCAGTAGTTACGGGACAGGCGGTGGTCAGCCCCAGCATTTT	CASSYGTGGGQPQHF
TRBV6-5	NA	TRBJ1-2	TRBD1	TGTGCCAGCCAACAGGGGTACTATGGCTACACCTTC	CASQQGYYGYTF
TRBV6-1	NA	TRBJ2-2	NA	TGTGCCAGCAGTGAAATACTAGCATCCGGGGAGCTGTTTTTT	CASSEILASGELFF
TRBV6-5	NA	TRBJ1-1	NA	TGTGCCAGCAGTTTATTCAGGGTTCGGGGGACTGAAGCTTTCTTT	CASSLFRVRGTEAFF
TRBV7-8	NA	TRBJ2-7	NA	TGTGCCAGCACCCGCGACGGGTACGAGCAGTACTTC	CASTRDGYEQYF
TRBV6-4	NA	TRBJ2-2	TRBD2	TGTGCCAGCAGCGCCGGGACTAGCGGGACCGGGGAGCTGTTTTTT	CASSAGTSGTGELFF
TRBV27	NA	TRBJ2-7	TRBD2	TGTGCCAGCAGTCAAACTAGCGGTGGATACGAGCAGTACTTC	CASSQTSGGYEQYF
TRBV15	NA	TRBJ1-3	NA	TGTGCCACCAGCAGAAATACAGGGCCTGGAAACACCATATATTTT	CATSRNTGPGNTIYF
TRBV30	once	TRBJ1-3	NA	TGTGGTACCCAAGGGAGCTCTGGAAACACCATATATTTT	CGTQGSSGNTIYF
TRBV27	NA	TRBJ2-3	NA	TGTGCCAGCAGTTTCGGCGGGAGCACAGATACGCAGTATTTT	CASSFGGSTDTQYF
TRBV30	NA	TRBJ1-2	TRBD1	TGTGCCTGGGGTTCGACCGGGACAGCTTATGGCTACACCTTC	CAWGSTGTAYGYTF
TRBV6-5	NA	TRBJ1-3	NA	TGTGCCAGCACCAGGACAGTGGAAGGAAACACCATATATTTT	CASTRTVEGNTIYF
TRBV7-3	NA	TRBJ2-5	TRBD2	TGTGCCAGCAGCTACACGGGAGGACCGGGGGAGACCCAGTACTTC	CASSYTGGPGETQYF
TRBV7-3	NA	TRBJ2-2	NA	TGTGCCAGCAGCTTAATGGCAGGGTACACCGGGGAGCTGTTTTTT	CASSLMAGYTGELFF
TRBV18	NA	TRBJ1-1	NA	TGTGCCACCTCCGGCACTGAAGCTTTCTTT	CATSGTEAFF
TRBV27	NA	TRBJ1-2	TRBD1	TGTGCCAGCCGTAGGACAGGGAAAATTGAGGACTATGGCTACACCTTC	CASRRTGKIEDYGYTF
TRBV5-1	NA	TRBJ2-5	TRBD2	TGCGCCAGCAGCCGGGACGGTGCGGGAGAAGGAGAGACCCAGTACTTC	CASSRDGAGEGETQYF
TRBV29-1	NA	TRBJ1-2	TRBD1	TGCAGCGCCGGGACAGGGTCTTACTATGGCTACACCTTC	CSAGTGSYYGYTF
TRBV5-1	NA	TRBJ1-2	NA	TGCGCCAGCAGCTTGGACATCAGGGAAAGTGGCTACACCTTC	CASSLDIRESGYTF
TRBV5-4	few	TRBJ2-7	NA	TGTGCCAGCACCCACAGACCAGGGCGCATCGGATCCGAGCAGTACTTC	CASTHRPGRIGSEQYF
TRBV15	once	TRBJ2-3	TRBD2	TGTGCCACCAGCAGAGCCGGGACTAGCGACACAGATACGCAGTATTTT	CATSRAGTSDTDTQYF
TRBV27	once	TRBJ2-5	NA	TGTGCCAGCTCGGGAGCGTACCAAGAGACCCAGTACTTC	CASSGAYQETQYF
TRBV6-5	NA	TRBJ2-2	NA	TGTGCCAGCAGAACGGGAGACAAGGTCCCCGGGGAGCTGTTTTTT	CASRTGDKVPGELFF